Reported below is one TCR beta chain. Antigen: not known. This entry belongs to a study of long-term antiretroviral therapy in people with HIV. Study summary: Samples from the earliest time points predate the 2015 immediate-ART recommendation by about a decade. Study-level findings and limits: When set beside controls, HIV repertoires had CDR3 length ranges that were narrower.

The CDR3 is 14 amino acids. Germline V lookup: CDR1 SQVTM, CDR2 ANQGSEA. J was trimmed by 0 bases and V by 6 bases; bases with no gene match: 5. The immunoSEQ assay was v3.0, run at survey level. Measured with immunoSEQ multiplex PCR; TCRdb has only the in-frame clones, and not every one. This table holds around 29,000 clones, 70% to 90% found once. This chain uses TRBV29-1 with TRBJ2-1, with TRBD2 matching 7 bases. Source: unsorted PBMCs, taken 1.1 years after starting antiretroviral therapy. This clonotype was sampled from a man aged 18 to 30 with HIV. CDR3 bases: TGCAGCGTGGGGGACTACCGCTCCTACAATGAGCAGTTCTTC. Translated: CSVGDYRSYNEQFF.